The 18 T cell receptor beta chains below were found in one sample sequenced in a study of T cell repertoires in cytomegalovirus infection. TCRdb independently ran MiXCR on the reads; one entry per CDR3 protein. The sample includes under 90,000 distinct CDR3 sequences, under 55% seen only once; the top ten take approximately 93%. No cognate antigen is known for these TCRs. Sequenced material: CD8+ T cells from cultured PBMCs, taken from culture after CMV antigen stimulation. Receptors were obtained from a human donor in good health (CMV status not recorded). Some clones in this sample may be carry-over from other donors' samples.

This clonotype appeared a few times. The chain links TRBV7-3 to TRBJ2-5; D is perhaps TRBD1 (5 bases). Germline values: CDR1 SGHTA, CDR2 FQGTGA. CDR3 size: 15 residues. Between the trimmed V and J ends, which lost 5 bases and 5 bases, there was a span of 18 bases. CDR3 sequence reads: CASSPGSGSRETQYF. CDR3 sequence (DNA): TGTGCCAGCAGCCCCGGGTCAGGGTCAAGGGAGACCCAGTACTTC.

V usage is TRBV11-2 and J usage is TRBJ1-2; D not resolved. The CDR3 runs 14 residues. CDR1 is SGHAT, CDR2 FQNNGV, per germline. V was cut by 2 bases and J by 4 bases, with 11 bases left in between. The CDR3 DNA is TGTGCCAGCAGCTTATATACTGGGATCTATGGCTACACCTTC. Translated: CASSLYTGIYGYTF.

The J gene is TRBJ2-7, the V gene TRBV19; D possibly matches TRBD1 or TRBD2 (5 bases each). V was cut by 6 bases and J by 0 bases, with 18 bases left in between. The CDR3 spans 16 residues. Looked up from germline, CDR1 is LNHDA and CDR2 is SQIVND (reference sequence). The CDR3 bases are TGTGCCAGTAGACCCACCGGGACCGCCGTCTCCTACGAGCAGTACTTC. Amino acids: CASRPTGTAVSYEQYF.

This clonotype was recorded a few times. This rearrangement joins TRBV6-5 to TRBJ1-2; the D gene is possibly TRBD1 (5 bases). The CDR3 is 13 residues long. Germline CDR1 reads MNHEY; CDR2 reads SVGAGI. V dropped 6 bases and J dropped 11 bases, with 19 bases sitting between them. CDR3 bases: TGTGCCAGCAGCAATAACATCCAGGGTGGTTACACCTTC. The encoded protein is CASSNNIQGGYTF.

The chain links TRBV7-2 to TRBJ1-4; the match to TRBD1 covers 9 bases. This CDR3 has 15 residues. CDR1 and CDR2 from the germline V gene are SGHTA and FQGNSA. V was pared by 3 bases and J by 4 bases, with 3 bases of the junction left unmatched. CDR3 coding DNA: TGTGCCAGCAGCTTCAGGGGACAGGGTAATGAAAAACTGTTTTTT. Translated: CASSFRGQGNEKLFF.

The chain combines TRBV18 with TRBJ2-5, with 10 bases lining up with TRBD2. Germline lookup yields CDR1 KGHSH and CDR2 LQKENI. With V trimmed by 2 bases and J by 4 bases, 13 bases remained unmatched. The CDR3 has 18 residues. The CDR3 region has the DNA TGTGCCAGCTCACCAACGGGAAGGCTAGCGGGGGCAGGAGAGACCCAGTACTTC. Translated, it gives CASSPTGRLAGAGETQYF.

The chain is built from TRBV12-3 or TRBV12-4 and TRBJ2-1; D assignment may be TRBD1 or TRBD2 (6 bases each). This CDR3 contains 19 residues. With 2 bases removed from V and 0 bases from J, the gap between germline ends came to 20 bases. The CDR3 region has the DNA TGTGCCAGCAGTTTACGTTGGGGGGCTACCCTTAGCTCCTACAATGAGCAGTTCTTC. Residues: CASSLRWGATLSSYNEQFF.

A word on this clonotype: One end of the junction fails to match germline, which may point to a read error. This chain connects TRBV5-5 to TRBJ1-5; D unclear. CDR3 length: 14 amino acids. Looked up from germline, CDR1 is SGHKS and CDR2 is YYEKEE (reference sequence). For the CDR3, the DNA is TGTGCCAGCAGCTTATTGGCCTACAATCAACCCCAGCATTTT. Translating it yields CASSLLAYNQPQHF.

The gene calls are TRBV4-3 and TRBJ1-2; 9 bases fit TRBD1. The CDR3 is made up of 15 amino acids. Germline-derived CDR1 and CDR2 are LGHNA and YSLEER. Trimming cost V 3 bases and J 3 bases; bases outside gene matches: 5. The CDR3 is CASSQRTGGDYGYTF. The CDR3 DNA reads TGCGCCAGCAGCCAGCGAACAGGGGGCGACTATGGCTACACCTTC.

This chain joins TRBV5-1 and TRBJ2-3; TRBD2 matches 13 bases. Germline V gene sequence: CDR1 SGHRS, CDR2 YFSETQ. The CDR3 spans 22 residues. V lost 2 bases to trimming and J lost 0 bases; unmatched junction nucleotides: 18. CDR3 DNA: TGCGCCAGCAGCTTCTCCCTCACGGGACTAGCGGGAAAAGAGTCTAGCACAGATACGCAGTATTTT. It specifies CASSFSLTGLAGKESSTDTQYF.

This chain joins TRBV5-6 and TRBJ2-7; D not certain. The germline V and J ends were trimmed by 3 bases and 0 bases, with 13 bases remaining between them. The CDR3 has 15 amino acids. Germline lookup yields CDR1 SGHDT and CDR2 YYEEEE. CDR3 DNA sequence: TGTGCCAGCAGCTCCGAGCAACTCGGCTCCTACGAGCAGTACTTC. This encodes CASSSEQLGSYEQYF. Complete variable domain (other parts from reference TRBV5-6 and TRBJ2-7): DAGVTQSPTHLIKTRGQQVTLRCSPKSGHDTVSWYQQALGQGPQFIFQYYEEEERQRGNFPDRFSGHQFPNYSSELNVNALLLGDSALYLCASSSEQLGSYEQYFGPGTRLTVT.

The CDR3 is CASSFPQGNEQFF. The CDR3, as DNA: TGTGCCAGCAGCTTTCCTCAGGGGAACGAGCAGTTCTTC. The chain recombines TRBV5-6 with TRBJ2-1, with D maybe TRBD1 (6 bases). CDR1 SGHDT and CDR2 YYEEEE come from the germline V gene. V shed 2 bases and J shed 10 bases, with 13 bases lying between them. The CDR3 extends over 13 amino acids.

J is TRBJ2-7 and V is TRBV6-2 or TRBV6-3; the D gene is possibly TRBD2 (6 bases). In germline, CDR1 is MNHEY, CDR2 SVGEGT. Trimming shortened V by 7 bases and J by 2 bases, and 15 bases separated the two germline ends. The CDR3 spans 14 residues. CDR3 sequence: CASTLSGYPYEQYF. The CDR3 DNA reads as TGTGCCAGCACCCTGAGCGGGTATCCCTACGAGCAGTACTTC.

This clonotype was counted only a few times. The chain combines TRBV5-6 with TRBJ1-5; D is uncertain. Germline loops: CDR1 SGHDT, CDR2 YYEEEE. V lost 5 bases to trimming and J lost 4 bases, with 7 bases between them. The length of the CDR3 is 12 residues. The CDR3 protein is CASSSGNQPQHF. CDR3 sequence (DNA): TGTGCCAGCAGTTCGGGAAATCAGCCCCAGCATTTT.

This clonotype has just one count. V is TRBV5-5 and J is TRBJ2-7; 9 nucleotides line up with TRBD1. The CDR3 is 15 residues long. Germline lookup yields CDR1 SGHKS and CDR2 YYEKEE (reference sequence). V shed 0 bases, J shed 5 bases, and the junction held 6 bases outside the gene matches. The DNA of the CDR3 is TGTGCCAGCAGCTTGGGGGGACAGGGCAAAGACGAGCAGTACTTC. This sequence encodes CASSLGGQGKDEQYF. Full variable domain (rest looked up from reference TRBV5-5 and TRBJ2-7): DAGVTQSPTHLIKTRGQQVTLRCSPISGHKSVSWYQQVLGQGPQFIFQYYEKEERGRGNFPDRFSARQFPNYSSELNVNALLLGDSALYLCASSLGGQGKDEQYFGPGTRLTVT.

The chain uses TRBV12-3 or TRBV12-4 and TRBJ2-1; D unresolved. CDR3 length: 20 residues. Trimming removed 2 bases at V and 0 bases at J, with 23 bases between. The CDR3 sequence: CASSLFGDVSVKSSYNEQFF. The CDR3 DNA is TGTGCCAGCAGTTTATTTGGCGACGTTTCGGTAAAGAGCTCCTACAATGAGCAGTTCTTC.

The chain links TRBV19 to TRBJ1-5, with unresolved D. There are 13 residues in the CDR3. Trimming took 0 bases from V and 5 from J, leaving 5 bases between them. CDR1 is LNHDA and CDR2 is SQIVND in the germline V gene (reference sequence). The CDR3: CASSIEQYQPQHF. The DNA of the CDR3 is TGTGCCAGTAGTATAGAACAATATCAGCCCCAGCATTTT.

This chain joins TRBV7-3 and TRBJ2-1; a possible D gene is TRBD2 (7 bases). V lost 0 bases, J lost 6 bases, and 9 bases lay in between. This CDR3 has 14 residues. Germline CDR1 SGHTA, CDR2 FQGTGA. For the CDR3, the DNA is TGTGCCAGCAGCTTAACAGGGGGGGGCAATGAGCAGTTCTTC. Residues: CASSLTGGGNEQFF. Combining the CDR3 with reference TRBV7-3 and TRBJ2-1 gives the whole variable domain GAGVSQTPSNKVTEKGKYVELRCDPISGHTALYWYRQSLGQGPEFLIYFQGTGAADDSGLPNDRFFAVRPEGSVSTLKIQRTERGDSAVYLCASSLTGGGNEQFFGPGTRLTVL.